This T cell receptor (beta chain) is from a study of blood T cells in healthy people across ages. Combining a sample-barcoded 5' primer with a J-beta primer mix, a second PCR ran for 7 to 11 cycles. TCRdb recomputed calls from the 5' RACE reads with MiXCR, one row per CDR3 protein. The data show 800,000 or so distinct CDR3 sequences, with more than 20% seen just once and approximately 3.7% held by the top ten. These same data were also listed under a study on T cells of mothers and their children. From that study: Per 15 ul, 1.5 ug of RNA was used, with all extracted RNA going into cDNA synthesis.

Material for sequencing was blood. This TCR derives from a boy between 10 and 17 years old in good health.

The CDR3 loop reads CASSERRTGAETQYF. In DNA form, the CDR3 reads TGTGCCAGCAGTGAAAGGAGGACAGGGGCAGAGACCCAGTACTTC. The V call is TRBV2, the J call TRBJ2-1; the match to TRBD1 covers 9 bases. The closer fit of TRBJ2-5 to the DNA end suggests the J call may be wrong. The CDR3 sequence is 15 residues long. CDR1 is SNHLY, CDR2 FYNNEI, per germline.